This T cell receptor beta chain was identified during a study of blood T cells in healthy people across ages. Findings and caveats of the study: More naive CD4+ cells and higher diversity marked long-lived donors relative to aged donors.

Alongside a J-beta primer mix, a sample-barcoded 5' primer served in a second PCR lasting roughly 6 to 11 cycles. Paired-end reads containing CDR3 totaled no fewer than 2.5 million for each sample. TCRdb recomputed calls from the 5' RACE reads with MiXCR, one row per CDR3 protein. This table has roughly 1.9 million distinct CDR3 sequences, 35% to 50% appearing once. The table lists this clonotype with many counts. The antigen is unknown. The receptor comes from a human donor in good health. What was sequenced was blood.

This CDR3 is CASSGNQETQYF. CDR3 nucleotides: TGTGCCAGCAGCGGCAACCAAGAGACCCAGTACTTC. The chain couples TRBV9 to TRBJ2-5; no reliable D call. CDR3 length equals 12 residues. V lost 3 bases and J 0 bases, leaving 3 bases between the germline ends. Germline CDR1 is SGDLS and CDR2 is YYNGEE.